This entry features one T cell receptor (beta chain) sequence. In the authors' methods: Reference gene primer amplification gave nucleated cell count estimates. TCRdb's table, derived via immunoSEQ multiplex PCR, lists solely in-frame clones and lacks some. V, J and clone size were drawn from that table, and D and trimming were deduced from the DNA. The sample contains approximately 160,000 clones, roughly 84% of which appear only once. Enrolment of Seattle patients took place during active infection, and they were followed longitudinally. From germline, CDR1 is SGHVS and CDR2 FNYEAQ. Unmatched junction bases numbered 8, after V lost 3 bases and J lost 4 bases. The CDR3 is made up of 15 amino acids. These data originate in a study of blood T cell repertoires in COVID-19. At the level of the study: There were acute and convalescent COVID-19 samples, and they came from the United States, Italy and Spain.

The specimen was peripheral blood. The chain recombines TRBV7-6 with TRBJ1-1, with 7 bases matching TRBD1. This receptor was obtained from a woman aged 55-69 years with COVID-19, enrolled during active disease. The CDR3 is CASSFTRGQSTEAFF. DNA for the CDR3: TGTGCCAGCAGCTTTACCCGGGGACAGTCCACTGAAGCTTTCTTT.